The 9 T cell receptor beta chains given below trace back to one sample, sequenced in a study of blood T cell repertoires in COVID-19. The assay was immunoSEQ multiplex PCR, and TCRdb's table has in-frame clones only and misses some. The sample has over 100,000 clones; roughly nine tenths are singletons. The sample comprised peripheral blood. These receptors were collected from a human donor in a cohort sampled during active COVID-19.

The chain employs TRBV6-5 and TRBJ2-5; weak D call: TRBD2 (6 bases). Germline V gene lookup returns CDR1 MNHEY and CDR2 SVGAGI. The CDR3 extends over 14 amino acids. Trimming took off 6 bases at V and 4 bases at J, with 15 bases between the two ends. CDR3 coding DNA: TGTGCCAGCAGGGGACCGGGAGCTGTAGAGACCCAGTACTTC. Its protein is CASRGPGAVETQYF.

The rearrangement joins TRBV19 to TRBJ2-7; 7 bases agree with TRBD1. Germline-derived CDR1 and CDR2 are LNHDA and SQIVND (reference sequence). This CDR3 is built from 15 residues. Trimming removed 5 bases from V and 3 bases from J; junction bases left unmatched: 10. Written as DNA, the CDR3 is TGTGCCAGTAGTGTTGTGGGACAGCGGAACTACGAGCAGTACTTC. Amino acid sequence: CASSVVGQRNYEQYF.

V and J are TRBV6-1 and TRBJ2-3; TRBD2 aligns across 7 bases. Germline-derived CDR1 and CDR2 are MNHNS and SASEGT. This CDR3 spans 15 amino acids. Losses at the gene ends were 2 bases for V and 2 bases for J; bases not matched to a gene: 4. This CDR3 is CASSEKAGATDTQYF. The CDR3 nucleotides read TGTGCCAGCAGTGAAAAGGCGGGAGCCACAGATACGCAGTATTTT.

The J gene is TRBJ2-5, the V gene TRBV5-6, with 8 bases aligning to TRBD1. Germline V lookup: CDR1 SGHDT, CDR2 YYEEEE. The CDR3 spans 14 residues. V lost 5 bases to trimming and J lost 3 bases; unmatched junction nucleotides: 6. CDR3 region: CASRTGVWEETQYF. The DNA for the CDR3 is TGTGCCAGCAGGACAGGGGTTTGGGAAGAGACCCAGTACTTC.

The chain has TRBV18 and TRBJ2-7; D is possibly TRBD2 (5 bases). Germline lookup yields CDR1 KGHSH and CDR2 LQKENI. Trimming took off 0 bases at V and 0 bases at J, with 6 bases between the two ends. The CDR3 contains 14 residues. The chain's CDR3 is CASSPPGSSYEQYF. CDR3 nucleotides: TGTGCCAGCTCACCACCAGGGAGCTCCTACGAGCAGTACTTC.

This chain connects TRBV7-9 to TRBJ2-3, with 8 bases lining up with TRBD2. The CDR3 sequence is 13 residues long. Germline trimming cut 3 bases from V and 7 bases from J; bases unmatched to any gene: 3. CDR1 is SEHNR and CDR2 is FQNEAQ in the germline V gene (reference sequence). Written as DNA, the CDR3 is TGTGCCAGCAGCTTGCGGGGGGAGAATACGCAGTATTTT. Its protein is CASSLRGENTQYF.

The chain uses TRBV7-2 and TRBJ1-5, with a tentative D call TRBD1 (5 bases). This CDR3 region has 14 residues. V lost 1 base, J lost 6 bases, and 10 bases lay in between. Per germline, CDR1 SGHTA and CDR2 FQGNSA. The CDR3 coding sequence is TGTGCCAGCAGCTTAGGGGGAAGGGGTCAGCCCCAGCATTTT. Amino acids: CASSLGGRGQPQHF.

V usage is TRBV5-4 and J usage is TRBJ2-7; 7 bases fit TRBD1. The J segment lost 6 bases and the V segment lost 3 bases, leaving 3 bases of the junction unmatched. This CDR3 has 12 amino acids. The germline CDR1 and CDR2 sequences are SGHNT and YYREEE (reference sequence). The CDR3 spells CASSSNRGEQYF. DNA of the CDR3: TGTGCCAGCAGCTCGAACAGGGGCGAGCAGTACTTC.

CDR3 loop: CASSQVGKESYEQYF. CDR3 in DNA: TGTGCCAGCAGCCAAGTTGGAAAGGAGTCCTACGAGCAGTACTTC. The chain is built from TRBV14 and TRBJ2-7; no firm D call. Germline V gives CDR1 SGHDN, CDR2 FVKESK. With 1 base removed from V and 1 base from J, the gap between germline ends came to 11 bases. There are 15 residues in the CDR3.